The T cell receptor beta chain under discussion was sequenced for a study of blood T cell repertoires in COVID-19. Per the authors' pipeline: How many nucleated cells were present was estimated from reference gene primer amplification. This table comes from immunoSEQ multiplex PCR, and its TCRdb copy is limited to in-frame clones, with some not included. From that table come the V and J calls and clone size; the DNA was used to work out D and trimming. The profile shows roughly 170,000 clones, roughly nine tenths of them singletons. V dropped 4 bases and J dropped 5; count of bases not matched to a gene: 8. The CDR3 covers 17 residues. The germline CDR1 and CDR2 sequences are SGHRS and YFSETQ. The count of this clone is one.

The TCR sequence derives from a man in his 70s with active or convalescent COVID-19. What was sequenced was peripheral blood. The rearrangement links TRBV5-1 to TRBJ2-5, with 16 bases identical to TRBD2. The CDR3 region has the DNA TGCGCCAGCAGCGGGGGGACTAGCGGGAGGGCCTTGGAGACCCAGTACTTC. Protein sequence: CASSGGTSGRALETQYF.